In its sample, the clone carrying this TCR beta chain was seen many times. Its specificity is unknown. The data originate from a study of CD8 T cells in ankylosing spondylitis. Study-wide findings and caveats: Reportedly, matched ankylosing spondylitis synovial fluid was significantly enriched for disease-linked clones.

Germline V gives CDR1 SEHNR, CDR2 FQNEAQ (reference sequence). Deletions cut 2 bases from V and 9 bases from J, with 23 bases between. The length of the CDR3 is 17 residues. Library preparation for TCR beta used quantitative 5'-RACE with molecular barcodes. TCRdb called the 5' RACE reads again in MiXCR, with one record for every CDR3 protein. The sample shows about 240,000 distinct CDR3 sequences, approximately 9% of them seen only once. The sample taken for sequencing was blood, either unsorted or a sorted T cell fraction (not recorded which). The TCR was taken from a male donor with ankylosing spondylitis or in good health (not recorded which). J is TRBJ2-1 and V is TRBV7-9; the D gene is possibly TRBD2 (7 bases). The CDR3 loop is CASSLSRGGGPFREQFF. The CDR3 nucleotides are TGTGCCAGCAGCTTATCCCGAGGGGGAGGGCCGTTTCGTGAGCAGTTCTTC. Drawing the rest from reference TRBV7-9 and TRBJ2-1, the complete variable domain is DTGVSQNPRHKITKRGQNVTFRCDPISEHNRLYWYRQTLGQGPEFLTYFQNEAQLEKSRLLSDRFSAERPKGSFSTLEIQRTEQGDSAMYLCASSLSRGGGPFREQFFGPGTRLTVL.